This TCR beta chain appears in the sequencing data of a study of early T cells in non-severe SARS-CoV-2 infection. Study summary: Chains from this unsorted whole-blood bulk RNA could not be paired.

Attachment of unique molecular identifiers to individual cDNA molecules was performed. In TCRdb, the 5' RACE reads were re-called with MiXCR into one record per CDR3 protein. The sample has around 82,000 distinct CDR3 sequences; roughly 10% are singletons. The table lists this clonotype with many counts. The CDR3 covers 11 residues. Trimming shortened V by 3 bases and J by 5 bases, and 4 bases separated the two germline ends. The material sequenced was whole blood. V usage is TRBV12-3 or TRBV12-4 and J usage is TRBJ1-2; D is uncertain. This sequence was found in an adult who was a healthcare worker with PCR-confirmed SARS-CoV-2 infection or an uninfected control (not recorded which). This chain's CDR3 is CASSLGYGYTF. Written as DNA, the CDR3 is TGTGCCAGCAGTTTGGGGTATGGCTACACCTTC.